This T cell receptor beta chain derives from a study of cytomegalovirus exposure and HLA in healthy donors (dated by TCRdb to about 2017). Looking at the study overall: An earlier analysis of some 600 of the donors reported 276 Gb of sequence data and 117 million unique TCR beta sequences obtained from approximately 180 million T cells. An early release covering roughly 600 HLA-typed donors comprised approximately 300 gigabases of sequencing data and tens of millions of unique TCR sequences. Of the 300 to 500 genotyped donors, approximately 80% were placed in the genetic ancestry cluster associated with self-reported Caucasian donors. The study was designed to test whether signatures of past pathogen exposure could be identified by cataloging public T cell receptors. The study used immunosequencing to profile the T cell repertoires of approximately 690 subjects and linked those repertoires to cytomegalovirus serostatus. A separate validation cohort of 100 to 150 different subjects was used in addition to the roughly 620-subject first cohort. To predict cytomegalovirus infection status, the study combined high-throughput TCR immunosequencing, statistical association of individual TCRs with disease status, and machine learning. A later analysis re-examined previously published TCR beta repertoires from 610 or so donors and added high-resolution HLA genotyping to investigate patterns of TCR occurrence. Rather than drawing on any new phenotypic data, the later analysis identified candidate immune exposures from TCR beta sequences and the way those sequences occurred across donors. An earlier analysis of some 500 of the donors applied high-throughput TCR beta sequencing to assess whether each TCR beta V gene segment acted as functional or pseudogenic. Donor age, sex, ethnicity and CMV serostatus were compiled together with the repertoire data. In a later genetic analysis, genome-wide SNP genotypes for about 55% of the roughly 700 donors were used, and that subset was treated as a discovery cohort. Every repertoire in the discovery cohort had been generated on one and the same sequencing platform. Class I and class II HLA loci were covered by the typing at four-digit resolution. The number of typed donors differed by locus: about 629-630 for A, B, C, DRB1 and DQB1; approximately 520 for DQA1; 606 for DPA1; and roughly 450 for DPB1. A handful of DR-DQ haplotypes were handled as single units for association and clustering because linkage in the cohort was strong. On average, roughly 240,000 unique TCR beta nucleotide sequences were sequenced per donor among 300 to 500 genotyped donors of the cohort, with about 19% of those sequences being non-productive. What the study reported, not specific to this receptor: Compared with the roughly 670-donor mean, donors in an Asian-associated ancestry cluster had fewer N-insertions in productive TCRs, according to a later genetic analysis. Because counts were too low, approximately 18 rarely observed V segments, including chromosome 9 orphons, were excluded from the earlier analysis of 587 of the donors. According to a later analysis, most CMV-associated TCR beta chains appeared to be HLA-restricted, and the HLA associations seemed to be driven largely by CMV exposure. An association between a missense DCLRE1C variant and V-gene and J-gene trimming of TCR beta chains was found in a later genetic analysis and replicated in an independent cohort. Strong co-occurrence of HLA alleles, especially DR and DQ, made assigning TCR associations to individual alleles difficult. Broadly in line with IMGT annotations, most TCR beta V segments showed up in productive rearrangements about 87% or about 30% of the time in an earlier analysis of roughly 590 of the donors. Specific HLA alleles were associated with over 15,000 TCR beta sequences at a false discovery rate of 0.05 in a later analysis. A total of roughly 160 TCR beta chains were listed by the study as associated with cytomegalovirus. The only immune exposure information available for the cohort was CMV serostatus. A later analysis found that HLA-associated TCR beta chains were more clonally expanded and had lower generation probabilities than equally common non-associated chains. In vitro tests confirmed that a few of the cytomegalovirus-associated TCR beta chains recognize cytomegalovirus antigens. It was suggested by the authors that the approach could potentially be generalized to other disease states and immunological phenotypes. While some public TCRs were present in many individuals, most TCR sequences turned up only very rarely across donors. Roughly uniform sequencing depth across donors was assumed in presence/absence analyses, although this assumption may not hold. Correlated functional status among segregating V segments might be attributable to linkage disequilibrium, but an unknown experimental factor could not be ruled out. Because HLA typing was unavailable for some donors at each locus, only the typed subset was used in association tests. The sequencing pipeline was judged likely to have produced a cluster of highly shared sequence variants as a technical artifact. The cohort was sequenced for TCR beta chains only, and without alpha or paired-chain data the features that could be detected were limited. The classifier was reported to diagnose cytomegalovirus status with high specificity and sensitivity in both the original cohort and the validation cohort. The 87-base-pair reads could not distinguish some IMGT-functional V segments, including TRBV6-2 and TRBV6-3, so those segments were excluded. A further reported finding was that TCR beta sequences accurately predicted the HLA-A and HLA-B alleles for most subjects in the first cohort. In a later analysis, the rate of TCR association differed among HLA loci, with DRB1 alleles having the most associated TCRs and HLA-C alleles having the fewest. According to a later analysis, parvovirus B19, influenza, CMV and Epstein-Barr virus appeared linked to several top co-occurrence clusters.

A few counts support this clone. Which antigen it targets is not known. One base away there is no much larger clone; base qualities are not given. The cohort consisted of 650 to 850 healthy bone marrow donors. At the time of sampling, every cohort member was nominally healthy, though immune exposures that went unrecorded were likely present. The donor was CMV seropositive and was included in the group of 289 seropositive cohort members. A peripheral blood sample was provided by each donor, and peripheral blood mononuclear cells were used for TCR beta sequencing. The Qiagen DNeasy Blood Extraction Kit was used to extract genomic DNA from the blood cell samples. Libraries were prepared through the immunoSEQ multiplex PCR assay. A mixture of 60 forward primers for TCR Vbeta segments and 13 reverse primers for TCR Jbeta segments was used in the multiplex PCR. Amplification of the CDR3 region of rearranged TCR beta genes was performed with a multiplex PCR assay on genomic DNA. The amplified TCR beta libraries were sequenced on the Illumina HiSeq System as 87-base-pair reads. The study's processing was this. A later analysis tallied 75 million to 95 million unique TCR beta chains across the 666 repertoires, and some 12 million of those chains were shared by two or more donors. To remove PCR and sequencing errors, raw reads were error-corrected and collapsed into unique sequences using a nearest-neighbor algorithm that merged closely related sequences. CDR3 sequences were aligned to IMGT reference sequences to assign V, D and J gene segments. For a sequence to be retained, a match of at least six nucleotides to both a V gene segment and a J gene segment was required. A rearrangement was called productive if the CDR3 had no stop codons and remained in frame with V and J, and every other rearrangement was called non-productive. CDR3 was defined by IMGT convention, running from the second conserved V-encoded cysteine to the conserved J-encoded phenylalanine. The earlier analysis of 587 of the donors excluded sequences that lacked an unambiguous match to a single V gene segment. In an earlier analysis of 450 to 700 of the donors, V segments were called functional above 56.7% productive rearrangements and were called segregating when the between-donor standard deviation exceeded 5%. To diagnose cytomegalovirus status from the catalog of TCR beta chain sequences, a statistical classification framework was built. A later analysis assigned V and J genes by comparing TCR nucleotide sequences with IMGT/GENE-DB human TR gene sequences. In a later analysis, CDR3 sequences and most-parsimonious VDJ recombination scenarios were assigned using the TCRdist pipeline. A later analysis defined each TCR beta chain by its CDR3 amino acid sequence plus V-gene family, and excluded reads lacking a unique V-gene family. A later analysis removed over 500 highly shared, low-generation-probability nucleotide sequences to deal with suspected cross-contamination and a sequencing artifact. In a later analysis, a clonal expansion index was calculated for each public chain from normalized within-repertoire ranks of inferred template counts. In a later analysis, generation probabilities were computed with a VDJ recombination model fitted to out-of-frame rearrangements, and the resulting probabilities were checked against IGoR. A later analysis scored TCR-TCR, TCR-HLA and TCR-CMV co-occurrence with hypergeometric tests, applying a repertoire-size bias correction to TCR pairs. In a later analysis, false discovery rates were estimated by permuting HLA or CMV assignments 20 times. In a later analysis, co-occurring TCRs were grouped using DBSCAN, and TCRdist sequence similarity was added for clustering within HLA-allele-positive subsets. Co-occurrence clustering excluded repertoires with fewer than 30,000 or more than 120,000 public chains, plus five with anomalous nucleotide sharing. Entries here come from immuneACCESS through TCRdb and include only in-frame sequences with V and J called. Some clones fail to appear in such tables; in the studies checked, an unresolved V gene covers under half of the shortfall, and the cause of the remainder is unknown. That table supplies the V and J calls and clone size; D and trimming were determined from the DNA. For this sample the table gives roughly 160,000 clones, of which around 84% were detected only once. Of the sample, 2.5% is held by the ten largest clones.

The CDR3 sequence holds 14 residues, the cysteine and phenylalanine included. Just the 42-base CDR3 DNA is kept, in frame starting at base 1. Between the V and J ends, shortened by 4 bases and 2 bases respectively, the junction contains 11 bases. CDR1 and CDR2 were assigned from the germline V gene as LGHNA and YSLEER. The sequence came from a man aged 25 to 40 in good health and CMV-seropositive. Specimen: PBMCs. In this chain, TRBV4-3 is recombined with TRBJ1-1; possibly the D gene is TRBD1, per 6 matching bases. The nucleotide sequence reads as follows: TGCGCCAGCAGCCGAGAGGACAGTAACACTGAAGCTTTCTTT. Its protein reads: CASSREDSNTEAFF.